The 12 T cell receptor beta chains below come from one sample, sequenced in a study of blood T cell repertoires in COVID-19. TCRdb's table, derived via immunoSEQ multiplex PCR, lists solely in-frame clones and lacks some. This table has under 200,000 clones, over 65% appearing once. Sequencing was done on a sample of peripheral blood. These receptors all come from a woman aged 80 or older with acute or convalescent COVID-19.

This rearrangement joins TRBV5-8 to TRBJ1-1; D possibly corresponds to TRBD1 (6 bases). The CDR3 totals 15 residues. Trimming cost V 0 bases and J 1 base, with 10 bases left between them. From germline, CDR1 is SGHTS and CDR2 YDEGEE. The CDR3 region has the DNA TGTGCCAGCAGCTTGGAGGCCAGGGGGAACACTGAAGCTTTCTTT. Translating it yields CASSLEARGNTEAFF.

In nucleotides, the CDR3 is TGTGCCAGCAGTGGGATCGGGACAGCGGAAAAACTGTTTTTT. Translated: CASSGIGTAEKLFF. The chain links TRBV13 to TRBJ1-4; TRBD1 aligns across 7 bases. CDR1 and CDR2 (germline): PRHDT, FYEKMQ (reference sequence). CDR3 length equals 14 residues. J lost 8 bases, V lost 6 bases, and 9 bases had no gene match.

The chain couples TRBV19 to TRBJ1-4; possibly TRBD1 for D (5 bases). CDR1 is LNHDA and CDR2 is SQIVND in the germline V gene (reference sequence). V was cut by 3 bases and J by 6 bases, with 11 bases left in between. The CDR3 is made up of 14 amino acids. The CDR3 is CASSIIGGDEKLFF. Written as DNA, the CDR3 is TGTGCCAGTAGTATCATCGGGGGAGATGAAAAACTGTTTTTT. The complete variable domain, with remaining parts taken from reference TRBV19 and TRBJ1-4, reads DGGITQSPKYLFRKEGQNVTLSCEQNLNHDAMYWYRQDPGQGLRLIYYSQIVNDFQKGDIAEGYSVSREKKESFPLTVTSAQKNPTAFYLCASSIIGGDEKLFFGSGTQLSVL.

The V and J genes are TRBV20-1 and TRBJ1-3; D remains ambiguous. V was pared by 4 bases and J by 0 bases, with 7 bases between. Germline CDR1 is DFQATT and CDR2 is SNEGSKA (reference sequence). The CDR3 extends over 13 amino acids. This chain's CDR3 is CSATESSGNTIYF. The CDR3 DNA reads as TGCAGTGCTACTGAGAGCTCTGGAAACACCATATATTTT.

This clone was detected a few times. V and J are TRBV6-5 and TRBJ2-2, with D possibly matching TRBD1 (6 bases). This CDR3 spans 15 amino acids. From germline, CDR1 is MNHEY and CDR2 SVGAGI. V was trimmed by 6 bases and J by 5 bases, leaving 16 bases between them. The CDR3 nucleotides are TGTGCCAGCAGACTACAGGGATACGGGACCGGGGAGCTGTTTTTT. Residues: CASRLQGYGTGELFF.

The genes are TRBV3-1 (or the pseudogene TRBV3-2) and TRBJ2-7; D not resolved. The V and J ends lost 0 bases and 0 bases respectively, with 3 bases between them. Germline V CDR1 and CDR2: LGHDT, YNNKEL (reference sequence). The CDR3 consists of 13 residues. Here the CDR3 reads CASSQDGSYEQYF. CDR3 nucleotide sequence: TGTGCCAGCAGCCAAGACGGCTCCTACGAGCAGTACTTC.

The genes are TRBV3-1 (or the pseudogene TRBV3-2) and TRBJ2-7, with D unresolved. Deletions cut 3 bases from V and 3 bases from J, with 6 bases between. This CDR3 comprises 12 residues. Germline V CDR1 and CDR2: LGHDT, YNNKEL (reference sequence). The CDR3 spells CASSHPSYEQYF. The CDR3 region has the DNA TGTGCCAGCAGCCATCCCAGCTACGAGCAGTACTTC.

In this sample, this clone turned up a few times. The chain combines TRBV9 with TRBJ1-1, with D possibly being TRBD1 (5 bases). Between the trimmed V and J ends, which lost 0 bases and 5 bases, there was a span of 14 bases. This CDR3 contains 15 residues. The germline V gene has CDR1 SGDLS and CDR2 YYNGEE. The CDR3 region has the DNA TGTGCCAGCAGCGTAGTGGGGACTTGGGGAACTGAAGCTTTCTTT. It codes for CASSVVGTWGTEAFF.

This clone was counted ten times or more. The CDR3 DNA sequence: TGTGCCAGCAGCCATCGCCGGAGCGAAGAGACCCAGTACTTC. It is translated as CASSHRRSEETQYF. The chain recombines TRBV5-4 with TRBJ2-5, with D hard to call. The V end was cut by 4 bases, the J end by 3 bases, with 13 bases between. Germline V gives CDR1 SGHNT, CDR2 YYREEE (reference sequence). The CDR3 covers 14 residues.

This sequence joins TRBV19 and TRBJ2-3; 10 nucleotides match TRBD2. Per the germline V gene, CDR1 is LNHDA and CDR2 is SQIVND (reference sequence). This CDR3 has 15 residues. The CDR3 coding sequence is TGTGCGGTCGGGGAAACTAGCGGGATCACAGATACGCAGTATTTT. It specifies CAVGETSGITDTQYF.

The chain is built from TRBV19 and TRBJ2-3, with unresolved D. Germline CDR1 and CDR2: LNHDA and SQIVND (reference sequence). The CDR3 totals 11 residues. With 6 bases removed from V and 6 bases from J, the gap between germline ends came to 7 bases. CDR3 sequence: CASRSGDTQYF. The CDR3 bases are TGTGCCAGTAGAAGTGGCGATACGCAGTATTTT.

The chain joins TRBV2 to TRBJ2-1, with 7 bases aligning to TRBD2. V was pared by 3 bases and J by 2 bases, with 7 bases of the junction left unmatched. This CDR3 region has 16 residues. Germline CDR1 and CDR2: SNHLY and FYNNEI. The CDR3 protein is CASSDRASGTYNEQFF. CDR3 nucleotide sequence: TGTGCCAGCAGTGATCGGGCTAGCGGTACCTACAATGAGCAGTTCTTC.